The 24 T cell receptor beta chains reported below all come from one sample, sequenced in a study of T cell repertoires and HLA-DP antigens (dated by TCRdb to the late 2010s). No antigen has been assigned to these receptors. Library creation used the immunoSEQ multiplex PCR assay. TCRdb carries this immuneACCESS record with in-frame sequences only. Its versions omit some clonotypes, under half of them owing to an unresolved V gene in the studies checked, with the rest unexplained. This sample gives around 110,000 clones in total; approximately 92% of them show up just once. The ten largest account for about 0.27% of the sample. The sequencing input was CD4+ T cells from PBMCs. Every receptor here comes from a young woman in good health and CMV-seronegative.

The rearrangement joins TRBV4-1 to TRBJ1-4; no definite D call. CDR1 is MGHRA, CDR2 YSYEKL, per germline. V lost 2 bases and J lost 7, with 8 bases in between. CDR3 length: 13 residues. The CDR3: CASSQFRREKLFF. In DNA, the CDR3 is TGCGCCAGCAGCCAATTCCGGCGTGAAAAACTGTTTTTT.

V is TRBV10-1 and J is TRBJ2-3, with D possibly being TRBD1 or TRBD2 (6 bases each). V lost 4 bases to trimming and J lost 1 base, with 12 bases between them. This CDR3 comprises 15 residues. Germline V gene sequence: CDR1 WNHNN, CDR2 SYGVQD (reference sequence). The CDR3 DNA reads as TGCGCCAGCAGTGTCGGGGGCGCGGGCACAGATACGCAGTATTTT. Translating it yields CASSVGGAGTDTQYF.

This chain uses TRBV28 with TRBJ2-3, with D possibly being TRBD2 (5 bases). The CDR3 is made up of 13 amino acids. Trimming stripped 4 bases from V and 1 base from J, with 6 bases between. The V gene's germline CDR1 is MDHEN and CDR2 SYDVKM. The CDR3 nucleotides are TGTGCCAGCAGTTGGGGAGGCACAGATACGCAGTATTTT. The encoded protein is CASSWGGTDTQYF.

DNA of the CDR3: TGTGCCAGCAAGGGACAGATGAACTATGGCTACACCTTC. Amino acid sequence: CASKGQMNYGYTF. The gene calls are TRBV2 and TRBJ1-2, with TRBD1 matching 7 bases. The trim removed 7 bases at V and 2 bases at J, leaving 4 bases unmatched. The V gene's germline CDR1 is SNHLY and CDR2 FYNNEI. The length of the CDR3 is 13 residues. Full variable domain (remainder filled in from reference TRBV2 and TRBJ1-2): EPEVTQTPSHQVTQMGQEVILRCVPISNHLYFYWYRQILGQKVEFLVSFYNNEISEKSEIFDDQFSVERPDGSNFTLKIRSTKLEDSAMYFCASKGQMNYGYTFGSGTRLTVV.

The V call is TRBV4-1, the J call TRBJ1-4; D is uncertain. CDR3 length: 15 residues. Germline CDR1 MGHRA, CDR2 YSYEKL. Trimming took 1 base from V and 8 from J, leaving 14 bases between them. Here the CDR3 DNA reads TGCGCCAGCAGCCAAGTGGGCTCCCGGGGAGAAAAACTGTTTTTT. Its protein product is CASSQVGSRGEKLFF.

The chain links TRBV10-1 to TRBJ2-5; possible D gene TRBD1, 7 bases. The CDR3 extends over 15 amino acids. CDR1 WNHNN and CDR2 SYGVQD come from the germline V gene (reference sequence). Trimming removed 8 bases at V and 0 bases at J, with 16 bases between. CDR3 amino acids: CASRGMGTDQETQYF. CDR3 DNA sequence: TGCGCCAGCCGGGGGATGGGGACAGACCAAGAGACCCAGTACTTC.

The chain employs TRBV27 and TRBJ2-3; no clear D gene. Germline V lookup: CDR1 MNHEY, CDR2 SMNVEV (reference sequence). The CDR3 is 15 residues long. The germline V and J ends were trimmed by 3 bases and 0 bases, with 10 bases remaining between them. The CDR3 DNA reads as TGTGCCAGCAGTTTCTCCAGCGTGAGCACAGATACGCAGTATTTT. It codes for CASSFSSVSTDTQYF.

This chain uses TRBV5-1 with TRBJ2-7; unclear D gene. Germline lookup yields CDR1 SGHRS and CDR2 YFSETQ. The CDR3 loop spans 12 amino acids. Trimming shortened V by 4 bases and J by 5 bases, and 10 bases separated the two germline ends. The CDR3 coding sequence is TGCGCCAGCAGCCCTAGTTTAAACGAGCAGTACTTC. Protein sequence: CASSPSLNEQYF.

The gene calls are TRBV7-2 and TRBJ1-4, with D unresolved. From germline, CDR1 is SGHTA and CDR2 FQGNSA. The CDR3 is 16 residues long. V lost 0 bases and J lost 0, with 8 bases in between. CDR3 loop: CASSLARAATNEKLFF. Written as DNA, the CDR3 is TGTGCCAGCAGCTTAGCGAGGGCAGCAACTAATGAAAAACTGTTTTTT. The variable domain in full, completed from reference TRBV7-2 and TRBJ1-4, reads GAGVSQSPSNKVTEKGKDVELRCDPISGHTALYWYRQSLGQGLEFLIYFQGNSAPDKSGLPSDRFSAERTGGSVSTLTIQRTQQEDSAVYLCASSLARAATNEKLFFGSGTQLSVL.

This rearrangement joins TRBV9 to TRBJ1-1; D perhaps matches TRBD1 (5 bases). Deletions cut 3 bases from V and 0 bases from J, with 12 bases between. Germline values: CDR1 SGDLS, CDR2 YYNGEE. The CDR3 runs to 15 residues. The CDR3 sequence: CASSAQPGLNTEAFF. The CDR3 region has the DNA TGTGCCAGCAGCGCCCAGCCGGGGCTGAACACTGAAGCTTTCTTT. The variable domain in full, completed from reference TRBV9 and TRBJ1-1, reads DSGVTQTPKHLITATGQRVTLRCSPRSGDLSVYWYQQSLDQGLQFLIQYYNGEERAKGNILERFSAQQFPDLHSELNLSSLELGDSALYFCASSAQPGLNTEAFFGQGTRLTVV.

The chain uses TRBV28 and TRBJ2-1, with 7 bases aligning to TRBD2. The junction had 5 bases not matched to a gene; V was cut back by 3 bases and J by 0 bases. This CDR3 has 16 amino acids. Germline CDR1 reads MDHEN; CDR2 reads SYDVKM. The CDR3 protein is CASSFFASGSYNEQFF. CDR3 DNA sequence: TGTGCCAGCAGTTTCTTCGCTAGCGGCTCCTACAATGAGCAGTTCTTC.

The chain combines TRBV9 with TRBJ2-2, with no clear D. Trimming pared 0 bases from V and 1 base from J, leaving 7 bases between. CDR1 is SGDLS, CDR2 YYNGEE, per germline. The CDR3 is 15 residues long. CDR3 nucleotide sequence: TGTGCCAGCAGCGTAGGGGCAGGGAACACCGGGGAGCTGTTTTTT. It is translated as CASSVGAGNTGELFF.

To note about this clone: Other nucleotide sequences from this sample produce the same CDR3. The rearrangement uses TRBV9 and TRBJ2-5; D remains ambiguous. This CDR3 spans 13 amino acids. CDR1 and CDR2 (germline): SGDLS, YYNGEE. Trimming took off 1 base at V and 2 bases at J, with 6 bases between the two ends. The CDR3 DNA reads TGTGCCAGCAGCGTACGGCAACAAGAGACCCAGTACTTC. Translation: CASSVRQQETQYF.

V and J are TRBV7-9 and TRBJ1-5, with D unclear. The germline V and J ends were trimmed by 4 bases and 11 bases, with 12 bases remaining between them. The CDR3 extends over 12 amino acids. Looked up from germline, CDR1 is SEHNR and CDR2 is FQNEAQ (reference sequence). CDR3 nucleotides: TGTGCCAGCAGCTCCGGCTCGGGGTCCCAGCATTTT. This sequence encodes CASSSGSGSQHF.

V is TRBV5-1 and J is TRBJ2-1; TRBD2 matches 14 bases. CDR1 and CDR2 (germline): SGHRS, YFSETQ. The CDR3 covers 19 residues. V shed 0 bases, J shed 8 bases, and the junction held 13 bases outside the gene matches. In DNA, the CDR3 is TGCGCCAGCAGCTTGGGACTAGCGGGAGGGGTAGGAGGCGTATATGAGCAGTTCTTC. Protein product: CASSLGLAGGVGGVYEQFF.

This clone was seen a single time. The chain carries TRBV27 and TRBJ1-4; 8 nucleotides match TRBD1. V lost 4 bases, J lost 6 bases, and 10 bases stayed unmatched. CDR1 is MNHEY, CDR2 SMNVEV, per germline (reference sequence). The CDR3 consists of 16 residues. This CDR3 is CASSSYTGGPDEKLFF. The CDR3 DNA is TGTGCCAGCAGTTCATATACAGGGGGTCCAGATGAAAAACTGTTTTTT.

The J gene is TRBJ1-3, the V gene TRBV28, with unresolved D. This CDR3 is 15 amino acids long. Between the trimmed V and J ends, which lost 5 bases and 2 bases, there was a span of 13 bases. In germline, CDR1 is MDHEN, CDR2 SYDVKM. Here the CDR3 reads CASSPPGFPGNTIYF. Written as DNA, the CDR3 is TGTGCCAGCAGTCCTCCGGGCTTTCCTGGAAACACCATATATTTT.

This sequence joins TRBV5-4 and TRBJ1-2; TRBD1 is a possible D gene (6 bases). There are 14 residues in the CDR3. The germline V gene has CDR1 SGHNT and CDR2 YYREEE (reference sequence). Between the trimmed V and J ends, which lost 0 bases and 7 bases, there was a span of 13 bases. The CDR3 spells CASSLGDNVGGYTF. DNA for the CDR3: TGTGCCAGCAGCTTGGGGGACAATGTTGGTGGCTACACCTTC.

V and J are TRBV28 and TRBJ2-7, with 7 nucleotides matching TRBD1. With V trimmed by 4 bases and J by 2 bases, 5 bases remained unmatched. This CDR3 region has 14 residues. Germline V gene lookup returns CDR1 MDHEN and CDR2 SYDVKM. CDR3 sequence (DNA): TGTGCCAGCAGTTCAACAGGGGTGGCCTACGAGCAGTACGTC. This gives the protein CASSSTGVAYEQYV.

The chain combines TRBV9 with TRBJ2-2; tentatively, D is TRBD1 or TRBD2 (6 bases each). The length of the CDR3 is 14 residues. V was pared by 2 bases and J by 6 bases, with 11 bases between. From germline, CDR1 is SGDLS and CDR2 YYNGEE. The CDR3 is CASSVRGAAGELFF. DNA for the CDR3: TGTGCCAGCAGCGTGAGGGGGGCGGCCGGGGAGCTGTTTTTT.

This clone was detected only a few times. This chain links TRBV6-1 with TRBJ2-1; a weak D match, TRBD2 (5 bases). V was trimmed by 2 bases and J by 9 bases, leaving 14 bases between them. Germline CDR1 MNHNS, CDR2 SASEGT. The CDR3 has 14 residues. The CDR3 DNA is TGTGCCAGCAGTGAACTTCCACTAGGCGCTGAGCAGTTCTTC. Its translation: CASSELPLGAEQFF.

V and J are TRBV9 and TRBJ1-3; TRBD1 agrees at 7 bases. The length of the CDR3 is 15 residues. Germline CDR1 and CDR2: SGDLS and YYNGEE. V shed 4 bases, J shed 2 bases, and the junction held 6 bases outside the gene matches. For the CDR3, the DNA is TGTGCCAGCAGCCCACGACAGGGTCCTGGAAACACCATATATTTT. Translated: CASSPRQGPGNTIYF. Full variable domain (missing parts from reference TRBV9 and TRBJ1-3): DSGVTQTPKHLITATGQRVTLRCSPRSGDLSVYWYQQSLDQGLQFLIQYYNGEERAKGNILERFSAQQFPDLHSELNLSSLELGDSALYFCASSPRQGPGNTIYFGEGSWLTVV.

The chain couples TRBV19 to TRBJ1-1; possible D gene TRBD1, 5 bases. The germline CDR1 and CDR2 sequences are LNHDA and SQIVND (reference sequence). With 8 bases removed from V and 0 bases from J, the gap between germline ends came to 10 bases. There are 13 residues in the CDR3. CDR3 sequence (DNA): TGTGCCAGTTCTTGGGGCCTGAACACTGAAGCTTTCTTT. This codes for CASSWGLNTEAFF.

The V call is TRBV7-9, the J call TRBJ1-1, with D hard to call. Germline loops: CDR1 SEHNR, CDR2 FQNEAQ (reference sequence). The CDR3 has 16 residues. Trimming shortened V by 5 bases and J by 0 bases, and 16 bases separated the two germline ends. The CDR3 loop is CASSLLPRGMNTEAFF. The CDR3, as DNA: TGTGCCAGCAGCCTTCTCCCGAGAGGCATGAACACTGAAGCTTTCTTT.